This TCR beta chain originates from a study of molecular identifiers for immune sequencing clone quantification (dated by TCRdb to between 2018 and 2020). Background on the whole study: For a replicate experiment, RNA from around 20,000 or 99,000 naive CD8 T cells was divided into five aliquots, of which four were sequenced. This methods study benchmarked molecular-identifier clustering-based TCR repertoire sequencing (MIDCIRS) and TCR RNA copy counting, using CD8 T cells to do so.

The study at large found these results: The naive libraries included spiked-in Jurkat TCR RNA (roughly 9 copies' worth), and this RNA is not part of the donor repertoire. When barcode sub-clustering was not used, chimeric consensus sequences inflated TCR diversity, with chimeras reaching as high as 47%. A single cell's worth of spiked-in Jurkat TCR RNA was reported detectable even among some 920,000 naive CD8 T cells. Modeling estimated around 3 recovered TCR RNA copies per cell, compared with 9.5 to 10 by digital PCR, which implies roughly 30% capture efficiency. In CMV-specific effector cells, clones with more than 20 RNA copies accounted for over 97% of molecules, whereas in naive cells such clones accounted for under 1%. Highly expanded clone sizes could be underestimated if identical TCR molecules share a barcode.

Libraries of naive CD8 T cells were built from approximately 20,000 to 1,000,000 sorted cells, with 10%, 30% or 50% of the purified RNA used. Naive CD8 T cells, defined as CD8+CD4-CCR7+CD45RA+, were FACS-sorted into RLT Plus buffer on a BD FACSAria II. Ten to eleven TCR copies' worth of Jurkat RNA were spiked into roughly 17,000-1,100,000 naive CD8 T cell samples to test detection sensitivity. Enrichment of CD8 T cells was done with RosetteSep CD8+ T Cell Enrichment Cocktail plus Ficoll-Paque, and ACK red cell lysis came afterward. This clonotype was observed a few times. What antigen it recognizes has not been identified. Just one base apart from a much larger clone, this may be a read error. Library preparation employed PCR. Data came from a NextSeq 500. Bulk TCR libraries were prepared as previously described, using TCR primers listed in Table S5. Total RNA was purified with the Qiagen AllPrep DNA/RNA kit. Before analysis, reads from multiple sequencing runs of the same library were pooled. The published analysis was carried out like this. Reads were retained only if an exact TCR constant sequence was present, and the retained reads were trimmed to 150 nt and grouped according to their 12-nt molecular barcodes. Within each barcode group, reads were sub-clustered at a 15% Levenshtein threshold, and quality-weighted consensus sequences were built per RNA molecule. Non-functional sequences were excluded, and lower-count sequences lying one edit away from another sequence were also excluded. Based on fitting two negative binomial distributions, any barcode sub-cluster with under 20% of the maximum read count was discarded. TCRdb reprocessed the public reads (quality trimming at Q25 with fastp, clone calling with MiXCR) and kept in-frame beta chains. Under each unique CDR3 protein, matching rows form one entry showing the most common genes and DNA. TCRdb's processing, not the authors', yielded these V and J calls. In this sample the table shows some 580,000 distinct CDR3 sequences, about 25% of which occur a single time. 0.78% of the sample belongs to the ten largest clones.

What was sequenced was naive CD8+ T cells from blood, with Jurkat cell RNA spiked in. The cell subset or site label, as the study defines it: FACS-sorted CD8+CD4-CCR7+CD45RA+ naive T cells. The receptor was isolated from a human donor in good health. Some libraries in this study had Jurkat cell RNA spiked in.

In nucleotides, the sequence is TGTGCCTGGACTGGAAGCACCATATATTTT. Its translation is CAWTGSTIYF. The chain was built from TRBV30 and TRBJ1-3; the D gene lacks a confident call. Inclusive of the bounding cysteine and phenylalanine, the CDR3 is 10 residues long. Only the CDR3 DNA stays, 30 bases, in frame from base 1. From the germline V gene (reference sequence), CDR1 is GTSNPN and CDR2 is SVGIG.